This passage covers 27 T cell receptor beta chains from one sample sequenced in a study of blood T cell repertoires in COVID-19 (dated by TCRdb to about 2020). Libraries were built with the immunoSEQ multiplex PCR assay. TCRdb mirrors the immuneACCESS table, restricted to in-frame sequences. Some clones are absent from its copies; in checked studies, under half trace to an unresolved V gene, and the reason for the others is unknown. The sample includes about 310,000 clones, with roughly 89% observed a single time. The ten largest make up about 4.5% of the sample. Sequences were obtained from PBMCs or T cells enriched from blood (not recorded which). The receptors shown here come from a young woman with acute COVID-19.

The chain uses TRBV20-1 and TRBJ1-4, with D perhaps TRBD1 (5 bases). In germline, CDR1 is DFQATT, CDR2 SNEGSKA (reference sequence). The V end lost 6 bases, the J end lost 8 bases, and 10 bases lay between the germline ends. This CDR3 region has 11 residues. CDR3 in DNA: TGCAGTGCCAGGACAAGCGAAAAACTGTTTTTT. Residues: CSARTSEKLFF.

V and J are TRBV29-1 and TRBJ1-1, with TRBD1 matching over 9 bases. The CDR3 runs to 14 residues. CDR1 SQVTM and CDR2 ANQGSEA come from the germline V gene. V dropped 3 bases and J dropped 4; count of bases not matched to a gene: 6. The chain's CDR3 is CSVEDRGRFTEAFF. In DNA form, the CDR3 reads TGCAGCGTTGAGGACAGGGGAAGATTCACTGAAGCTTTCTTT. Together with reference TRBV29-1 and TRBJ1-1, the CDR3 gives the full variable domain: SAVISQKPSRDICQRGTSLTIQCQVDSQVTMMFWYRQQPGQSLTLIATANQGSEATYESGFVIDKFPISRPNLTFSTLTVSNMSPEDSSIYLCSVEDRGRFTEAFFGQGTRLTVV.

The CDR3 sequence is CASRETGSAYNEQFF. Written as DNA, the CDR3 is TGCGCCAGCAGGGAAACAGGGAGCGCCTACAATGAGCAGTTCTTC. The gene calls are TRBV5-1 and TRBJ2-1; tentative D call: TRBD1 (6 bases). The CDR3 sequence is 15 residues long. CDR1 SGHRS and CDR2 YFSETQ come from the germline V gene. The ends were cut back, 5 bases at V and 2 bases at J, with 14 bases in the middle.

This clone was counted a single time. The CDR3 region is CASSIERSSYNSPLHF. DNA for the CDR3: TGTGCCAGTAGTATAGAAAGGAGCTCCTATAATTCACCCCTCCACTTT. The chain uses TRBV19 and TRBJ1-6; D remains unclear. In germline, CDR1 is LNHDA, CDR2 SQIVND (reference sequence). CDR3 length: 16 amino acids. Trimming cost V 0 bases and J 0 bases, with 6 bases left between them. Using reference TRBV19 and TRBJ1-6 for the parts outside the CDR3, the full variable domain is DGGITQSPKYLFRKEGQNVTLSCEQNLNHDAMYWYRQDPGQGLRLIYYSQIVNDFQKGDIAEGYSVSREKKESFPLTVTSAQKNPTAFYLCASSIERSSYNSPLHFGNGTRLTVT.

The CDR3 bases are TGTGCCAGCAAGCCTAGCGGGAGTTACGAGCAGTACTTC. Its translation: CASKPSGSYEQYF. The rearrangement links TRBV27 to TRBJ2-7; 10 bases map to TRBD2. This CDR3 has 13 residues. Germline assignment: CDR1 MNHEY and CDR2 SMNVEV (reference sequence). J gave up 4 bases and V 7 bases, and 4 bases lay outside the gene matches.

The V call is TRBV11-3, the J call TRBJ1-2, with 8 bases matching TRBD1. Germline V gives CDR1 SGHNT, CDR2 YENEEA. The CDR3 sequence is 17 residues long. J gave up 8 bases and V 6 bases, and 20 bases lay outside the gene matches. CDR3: CASSYRQGSTHYWGYTF. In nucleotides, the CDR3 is TGTGCCAGCAGTTATCGACAGGGGAGTACTCATTACTGGGGCTACACCTTC.

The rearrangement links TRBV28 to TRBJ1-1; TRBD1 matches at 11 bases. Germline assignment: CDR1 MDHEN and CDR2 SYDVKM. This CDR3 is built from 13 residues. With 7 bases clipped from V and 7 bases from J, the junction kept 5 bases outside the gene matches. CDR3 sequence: CASKGQGAGEAFF. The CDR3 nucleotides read TGTGCCAGCAAAGGACAGGGGGCCGGTGAAGCTTTCTTT. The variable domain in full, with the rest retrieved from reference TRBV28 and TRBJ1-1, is DVKVTQSSRYLVKRTGEKVFLECVQDMDHENMFWYRQDPGLGLRLIYFSYDVKMKEKGDIPEGYSVSREKKERFSLILESASTNQTSMYLCASKGQGAGEAFFGQGTRLTVV.

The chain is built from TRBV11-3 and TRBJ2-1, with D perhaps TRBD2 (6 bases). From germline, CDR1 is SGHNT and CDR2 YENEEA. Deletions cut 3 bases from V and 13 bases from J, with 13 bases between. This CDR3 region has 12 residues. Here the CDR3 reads CASSFTGEVQFF. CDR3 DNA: TGTGCCAGCAGCTTTACGGGGGAGGTTCAGTTCTTC.

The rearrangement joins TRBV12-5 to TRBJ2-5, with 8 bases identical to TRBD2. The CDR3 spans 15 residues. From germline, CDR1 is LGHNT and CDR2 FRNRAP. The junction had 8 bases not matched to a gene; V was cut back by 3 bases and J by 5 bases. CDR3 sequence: CASGFCGGRLETQYF. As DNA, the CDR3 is TGTGCTAGTGGTTTCTGCGGGGGGCGCCTGGAGACCCAGTACTTC.

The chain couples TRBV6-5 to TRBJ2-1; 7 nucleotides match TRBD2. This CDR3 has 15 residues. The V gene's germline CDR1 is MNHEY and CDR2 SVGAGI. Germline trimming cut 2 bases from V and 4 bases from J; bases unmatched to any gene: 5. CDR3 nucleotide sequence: TGTGCCAGCAGTTACGGAGAGCGGGGTTACAATGAGCAGTTCTTC. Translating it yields CASSYGERGYNEQFF.

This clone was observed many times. The CDR3 spells CASSFPGRTQHF. The CDR3 DNA is TGTGCCAGCAGTTTTCCGGGTAGGACCCAGCATTTT. V and J are TRBV12-3 or TRBV12-4 and TRBJ1-5; D unclear. Trimming left V 3 bases short and J 11 bases short, with 11 bases between. This CDR3 has 12 residues.

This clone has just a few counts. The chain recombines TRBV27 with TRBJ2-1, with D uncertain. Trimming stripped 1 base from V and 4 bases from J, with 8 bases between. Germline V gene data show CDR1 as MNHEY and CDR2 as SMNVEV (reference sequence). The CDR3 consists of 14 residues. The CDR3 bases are TGTGCCAGCAGTTTATTTGGGCGTTACAATGAGCAGTTCTTC. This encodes CASSLFGRYNEQFF.

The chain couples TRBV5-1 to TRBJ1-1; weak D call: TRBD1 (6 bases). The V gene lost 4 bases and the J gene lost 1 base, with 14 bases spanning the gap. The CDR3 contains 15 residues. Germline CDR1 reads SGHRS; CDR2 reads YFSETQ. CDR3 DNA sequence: TGCGCCAGCAGCCGCCCTGGACAGAAGAACACTGAAGCTTTCTTT. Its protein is CASSRPGQKNTEAFF. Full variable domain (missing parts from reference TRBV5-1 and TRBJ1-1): KAGVTQTPRYLIKTRGQQVTLSCSPISGHRSVSWYQQTPGQGLQFLFEYFSETQRNKGNFPGRFSGRQFSNSRSEMNVSTLELGDSALYLCASSRPGQKNTEAFFGQGTRLTVV.

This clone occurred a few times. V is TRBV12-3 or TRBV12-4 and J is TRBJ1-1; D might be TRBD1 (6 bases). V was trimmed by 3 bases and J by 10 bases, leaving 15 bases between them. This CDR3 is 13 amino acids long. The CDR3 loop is CASSLRDRGRAFF. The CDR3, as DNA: TGTGCCAGCAGTTTGAGGGATAGGGGGAGAGCTTTCTTT.

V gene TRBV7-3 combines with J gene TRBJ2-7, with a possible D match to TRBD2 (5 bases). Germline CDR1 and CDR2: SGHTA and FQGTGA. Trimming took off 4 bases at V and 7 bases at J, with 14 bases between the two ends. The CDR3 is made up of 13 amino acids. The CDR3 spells CASSSAGGGEQYF. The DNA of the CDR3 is TGTGCCAGCAGCTCGGCTGGAGGCGGGGAGCAGTACTTC.

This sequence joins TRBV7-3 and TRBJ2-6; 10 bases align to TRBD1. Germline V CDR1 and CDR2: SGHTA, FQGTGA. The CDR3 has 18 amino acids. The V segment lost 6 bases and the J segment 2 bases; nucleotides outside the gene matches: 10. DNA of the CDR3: TGTGCCAGCAGGATCCGGGACAGGGGTGTAGCTGGGGCCAACGTCCTGACTTTC. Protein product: CASRIRDRGVAGANVLTF.

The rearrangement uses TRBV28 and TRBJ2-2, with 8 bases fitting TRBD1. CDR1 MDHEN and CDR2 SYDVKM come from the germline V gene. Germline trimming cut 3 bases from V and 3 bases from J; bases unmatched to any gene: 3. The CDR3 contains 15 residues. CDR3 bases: TGTGCCAGCAGTTTGCCGACAGGGGACACCGGGGAGCTGTTTTTT. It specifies CASSLPTGDTGELFF. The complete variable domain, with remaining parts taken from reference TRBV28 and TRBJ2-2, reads DVKVTQSSRYLVKRTGEKVFLECVQDMDHENMFWYRQDPGLGLRLIYFSYDVKMKEKGDIPEGYSVSREKKERFSLILESASTNQTSMYLCASSLPTGDTGELFFGEGSRLTVL.

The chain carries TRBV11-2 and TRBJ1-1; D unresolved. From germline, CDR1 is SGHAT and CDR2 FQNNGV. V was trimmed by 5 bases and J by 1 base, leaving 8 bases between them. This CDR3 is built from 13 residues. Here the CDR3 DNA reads TGTGCCAGCAGCCGGGTCCGGAACACTGAAGCTTTCTTT. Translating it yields CASSRVRNTEAFF. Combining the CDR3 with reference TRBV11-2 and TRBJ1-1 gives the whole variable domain EAGVAQSPRYKIIEKRQSVAFWCNPISGHATLYWYQQILGQGPKLLIQFQNNGVVDDSQLPKDRFSAERLKGVDSTLKIQPAKLEDSAVYLCASSRVRNTEAFFGQGTRLTVV.

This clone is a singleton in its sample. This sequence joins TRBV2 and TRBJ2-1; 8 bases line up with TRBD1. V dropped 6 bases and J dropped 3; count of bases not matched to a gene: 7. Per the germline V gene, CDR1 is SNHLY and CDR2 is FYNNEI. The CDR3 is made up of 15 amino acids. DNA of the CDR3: TGTGCCAGCAGCGCGGACAGGGCAGACTACAATGAGCAGTTCTTC. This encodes CASSADRADYNEQFF.

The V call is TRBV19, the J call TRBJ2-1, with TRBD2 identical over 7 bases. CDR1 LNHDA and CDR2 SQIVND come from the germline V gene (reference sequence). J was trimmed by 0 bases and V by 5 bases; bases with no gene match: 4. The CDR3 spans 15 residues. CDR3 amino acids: CASSLAGSSYNEQFF. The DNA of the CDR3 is TGTGCCAGTAGTTTAGCGGGTAGCTCCTACAATGAGCAGTTCTTC.

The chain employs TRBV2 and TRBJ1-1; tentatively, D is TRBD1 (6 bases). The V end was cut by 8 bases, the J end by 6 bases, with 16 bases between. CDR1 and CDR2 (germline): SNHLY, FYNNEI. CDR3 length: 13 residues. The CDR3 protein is CASGNRVKAEAFF. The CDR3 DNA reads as TGTGCCAGCGGAAACAGGGTCAAGGCTGAAGCTTTCTTT.

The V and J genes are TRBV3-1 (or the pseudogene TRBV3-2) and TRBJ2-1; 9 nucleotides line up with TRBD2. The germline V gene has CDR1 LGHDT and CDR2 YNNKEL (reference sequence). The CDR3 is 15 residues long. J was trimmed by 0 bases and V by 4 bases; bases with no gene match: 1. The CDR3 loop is CASSLSGSSYNEQFF. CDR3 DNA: TGTGCCAGCAGCCTTAGCGGGAGCTCCTACAATGAGCAGTTCTTC.

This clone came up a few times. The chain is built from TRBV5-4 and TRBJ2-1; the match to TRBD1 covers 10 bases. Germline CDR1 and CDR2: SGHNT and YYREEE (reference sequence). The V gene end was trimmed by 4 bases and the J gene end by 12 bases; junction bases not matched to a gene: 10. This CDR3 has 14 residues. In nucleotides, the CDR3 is TGTGCCAGCAGCGGAGGGGGACAGGGGAAGGGGCAGTTCTTC. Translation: CASSGGGQGKGQFF.

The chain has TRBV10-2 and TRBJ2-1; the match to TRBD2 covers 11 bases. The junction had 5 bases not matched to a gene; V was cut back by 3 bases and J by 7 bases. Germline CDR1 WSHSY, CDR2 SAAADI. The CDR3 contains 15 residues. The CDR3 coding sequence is TGCGCCAGCAGTGATTTTGCTAGCGGGAGGAATGAGCAGTTCTTC. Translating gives CASSDFASGRNEQFF.

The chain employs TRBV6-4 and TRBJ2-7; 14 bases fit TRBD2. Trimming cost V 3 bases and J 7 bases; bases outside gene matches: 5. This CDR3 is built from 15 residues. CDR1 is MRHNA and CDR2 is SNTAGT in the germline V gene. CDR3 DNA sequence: TGTGCCAGCAGTGAGGGACTAGCGGGAGTGGGGGAGCAGTACTTC. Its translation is CASSEGLAGVGEQYF.

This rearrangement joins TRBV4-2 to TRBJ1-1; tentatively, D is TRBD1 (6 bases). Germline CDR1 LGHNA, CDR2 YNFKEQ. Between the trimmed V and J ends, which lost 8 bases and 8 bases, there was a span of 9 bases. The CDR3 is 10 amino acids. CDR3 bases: TGTGCCAGCGGGGGGGGCGAAGCTTTCTTT. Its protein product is CASGGGEAFF.

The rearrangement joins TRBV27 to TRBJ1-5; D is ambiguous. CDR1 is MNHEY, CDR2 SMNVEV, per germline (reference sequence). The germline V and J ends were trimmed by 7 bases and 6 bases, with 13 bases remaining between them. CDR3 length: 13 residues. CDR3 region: CASTTRGGQPQHF. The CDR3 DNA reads TGTGCCAGCACCACTCGTGGTGGTCAGCCCCAGCATTTT.